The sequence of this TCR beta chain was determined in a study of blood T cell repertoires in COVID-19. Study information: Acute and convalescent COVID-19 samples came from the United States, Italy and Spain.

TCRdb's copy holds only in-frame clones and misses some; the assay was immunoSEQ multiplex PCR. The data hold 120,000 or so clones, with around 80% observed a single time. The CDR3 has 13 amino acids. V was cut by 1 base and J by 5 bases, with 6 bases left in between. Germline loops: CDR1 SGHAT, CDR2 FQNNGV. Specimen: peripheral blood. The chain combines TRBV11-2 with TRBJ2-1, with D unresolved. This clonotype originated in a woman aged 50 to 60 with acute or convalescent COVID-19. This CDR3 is CASSLGLNNEQFF. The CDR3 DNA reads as TGTGCCAGCAGCTTAGGACTTAACAATGAGCAGTTCTTC.